This TCR beta chain was captured by sequencing in a study of Ad26.COV2.S vaccination and SARS-CoV-2 variants. General study points: Overall T cell responses may have been underestimated by the analyses of TCR breadth and depth.

The table came from immunoSEQ multiplex PCR; TCRdb's copy has only in-frame clones and leaves some out. This sample has around 250,000 clones; around 88% occur once, and the top ten carry less than 3%. Germline assignment: CDR1 MGHRA and CDR2 YSYEKL. V was clipped by 4 bases and J by 1 base; unmatched bases: 9. This CDR3 has 18 amino acids. As to this clone: What it binds is unknown.

Treatment: approximately 18 received Ad26.COV2.S at low or high dose, single or two shots; about 5 received placebo; per-sample allocation not given. The samples were gathered on day 63 after the first injection of vaccine or placebo. An Ad26 vector carrying the Wuhan-strain SARS-CoV-2 spike served as the vaccine. This receptor was obtained from a person between 18 and 65 years old who received the Ad26.COV2.S COVID-19 vaccine or a placebo. Sequenced here: peripheral blood, sampled in a trial of Ad26.COV2.S vaccine versus placebo. This rearrangement joins TRBV4-1 to TRBJ2-5; TRBD2 aligns across 13 bases. CDR3 DNA sequence: TGCGCCAGCAGCCCGGGACTAGCGGGGATACTCACCCAAGAGACCCAGTACTTC. It specifies CASSPGLAGILTQETQYF.